This TCR beta chain was profiled in a study of CD8+ T cells in alopecia areata. Whole-study findings and limits: Sharing of TCR sequences between patients (possibly for HLA-related reasons) was less clear than in mice.

Following RNA extraction, reverse transcription yielded cDNA that acted as the sequencing template. Only in-frame clones appear in the TCRdb table, and some are missing; sequencing was by immunoSEQ multiplex PCR. The sample includes some 110,000 clones, 55% to 80% of them seen just once. Regarding this clone: Its antigen is undetermined.

The CDR3 spans 15 residues. Germline V gene sequence: CDR1 MNHEY, CDR2 SMNVEV (reference sequence). Trimming shortened V by 0 bases and J by 2 bases, and 10 bases separated the two germline ends. The chain couples TRBV27 to TRBJ2-5; D is perhaps TRBD1 (5 bases). This TCR was sampled from a human donor in good health. Input material: CD4+ T cells sorted from blood. The CDR3 bases are TGTGCCAGCAGTTTATCCAGGGTCGCGCAAGAGACCCAGTACTTC. Translated, it gives CASSLSRVAQETQYF.